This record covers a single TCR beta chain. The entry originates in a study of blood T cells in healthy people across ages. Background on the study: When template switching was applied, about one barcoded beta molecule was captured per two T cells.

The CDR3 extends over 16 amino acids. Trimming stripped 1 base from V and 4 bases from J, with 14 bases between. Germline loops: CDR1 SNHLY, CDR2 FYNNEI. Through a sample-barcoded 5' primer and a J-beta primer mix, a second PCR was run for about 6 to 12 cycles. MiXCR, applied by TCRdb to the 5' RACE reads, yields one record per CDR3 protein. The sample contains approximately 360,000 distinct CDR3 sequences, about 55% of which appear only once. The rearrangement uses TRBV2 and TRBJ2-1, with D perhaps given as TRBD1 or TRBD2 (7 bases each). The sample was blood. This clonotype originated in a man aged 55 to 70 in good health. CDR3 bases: TGTGCCAGCAGTGAAGTTCAGGGGGGGCTATACAATGAGCAGTTCTTC. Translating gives CASSEVQGGLYNEQFF.